The rows below give T cell receptor beta chains drawn from one sample of a study of T cell responses to AZD1222 COVID-19 vaccine. Data came from immunoSEQ multiplex PCR; TCRdb stores just in-frame clones and leaves some out. In the table there are roughly 120,000 clones, just under 95% of which are singletons. The specimen comprised peripheral blood, sampled on day 0 of AZD1222 vaccination. These receptors were taken from an adult in good health. Each CDR3 is given with its conserved first and last residue. Size is stated for part of the rows, as once, few or many counts, or as a class when the clone is expanded.

TRBJ2-1,TRBV6-5,-,CASRPGGGNEQFF
TRBJ1-1,TRBV9,-,CASSVLGGLNTEAFF
TRBJ2-2,TRBV28,-,CASSFPSGTGELFF
TRBJ1-5,TRBV7-8,-,CASSSRGRDQPQHF
TRBJ1-1,TRBV6-5,-,CASKAGQGSTEAFF
TRBJ2-1,TRBV6-5,-,CAGGSPYNEQFF
TRBJ2-7,TRBV28,-,CASSYLGFYEQYF
TRBJ2-1,TRBV7-9,-,CASSLAAGGNEQFF
TRBJ1-1,TRBV28,-,CASSSPGGGEAEAFF
TRBJ1-4,TRBV5-5,-,CASSRDRGKINEKLFF
TRBJ2-3,TRBV28,-,CASSRMQGGDTQYF
TRBJ1-3,TRBV5-1,-,CASSLDGSGNTIYF
TRBJ1-4,TRBV28,-,CASSTTGIGEKLFF
TRBJ2-1,TRBV10-3,-,CATEEGGGNEQFF
TRBJ1-2,TRBV28,-,CASSLWGTAETAYGYTF
TRBJ2-1,TRBV6-5,-,CASKPSGRYEQFF
TRBJ2-5,TRBV19,-,CASNLADFQETQYF
TRBJ1-5,TRBV28,-,CASSFKGRQPQHF
TRBJ1-1,TRBV4-1,-,CASSFRQVGVNTEAFF
TRBJ1-5,TRBV28,-,CASLFTGGNQPQHF
TRBJ2-1,TRBV2,once,CASRELAGVPNEQFF
TRBJ2-2,TRBV2,-,CASSEALPGLAGVRTGELFF
TRBJ1-2,TRBV7-9,once,CASSPRRGGPDATLPGYTF
TRBJ2-7,TRBV9,-,CASSEALVGDRTYEQYF
TRBJ2-4,TRBV5-6,-,CASSLLVAKNIQYF
TRBJ2-7,TRBV4-1,-,CASSHFPSSGSYEQYF
TRBJ1-5,TRBV6-5,-,CASSPPGNSNQPQHF
TRBJ2-7,TRBV28,-,CASTPPGAFRPGEQYF
TRBJ2-1,TRBV18,-,CASSPGGPFEQFF
TRBJ1-5,TRBV7-8,-,CASSLGNQPQHF
TRBJ1-1,TRBV27,once,CASRGFPGRTEAFF
TRBJ2-7,TRBV9,once,CASSPGGTGVEQYF
TRBJ2-7,TRBV18,-,CASSPPGGRTGTYEQYF
TRBJ1-2,TRBV10-3,-,CAIPGQGAFGYTF
TRBJ2-5,TRBV18,-,CASSPISARGETQYF
TRBJ1-1,TRBV27,-,CASKWSTGGTEAFF
TRBJ1-1,TRBV28,-,CASSLSLTELGGNTEAFF